This TCR beta chain emerged from a study of OX40 agonist ivuxolimab in advanced cancers. Overall study context: Ivuxolimab, an agonist antibody against OX40 (CD134), was given to patients.

The table lists this clone with a count of one. Its antigen is undetermined. Individuals having autoimmune disease history or systemic immunosuppression were not enrolled. Method: immunoSEQ multiplex PCR; TCRdb's copy keeps in-frame clones and lacks some. This sample yields roughly 10,000 clones, of which about three quarters are seen a single time; more than 25% belongs to the top ten. The CDR3 is made up of 23 amino acids. The germline V gene encodes CDR1 MNHEY and CDR2 SMNVEV (reference sequence). V lost 1 base and J lost 0; bases outside the gene matches: 19. Overall study findings and caveats: CD4+ and CD8+ blood T cells expanded clonally by week 6 at 0.1 to 3.0 mg/kg.

This sample comprised CD4+ or CD8+ T cells sorted from blood, obtained in a trial of the OX40 agonist ivuxolimab. This rearrangement joins TRBV27 to TRBJ2-6; the match to TRBD1 covers 9 bases. This receptor was identified in an adult with an advanced solid tumor such as melanoma, head and neck, liver or kidney cancer. For the CDR3, the DNA is TGTGCCAGCAGTTTATTTTTTTCGGGACAGGGTATTTCCTCGGGCTCTGGGGCCAACGTCCTGACTTTC. Translated: CASSLFFSGQGISSGSGANVLTF.